These T cell receptor beta chains were read from a single sample in a study of blood T cell repertoires in COVID-19. TCRdb keeps only in-frame clones here, not all; method: immunoSEQ multiplex PCR. The table has 200,000 to 250,000 clones, around 84% seen once. Sequencing was done on a sample of PBMCs or T cells enriched from blood (not recorded which). Receptor source: a woman between 40 and 55 years old who had recovered from COVID-19. The CDR3 runs from the conserved cysteine through the conserved F or W. D genes are given only for firm matches. Rows may omit the clone size; those that give it use once, few, many or a size class.

d_call: NA; v_call: TRBV4-1; j_call: TRBJ2-2; clone_size: few; cdr3_aa: CASSPRAGLSSYGELFF; cdr3_nt: TGCGCCAGCAGCCCTCGGGCGGGACTTAGCAGTTATGGGGAGCTGTTTTTT
d_call: TRBD1; v_call: TRBV12-3/TRBV12-4; j_call: TRBJ1-1; clone_size: NA; cdr3_aa: CASSWDRGAEAFF; cdr3_nt: TGTGCCAGCAGTTGGGACAGGGGCGCTGAAGCTTTCTTT
d_call: NA; v_call: TRBV10-1; j_call: TRBJ1-1; clone_size: NA; cdr3_aa: CASGRLFELLNTEAFF; cdr3_nt: TGCGCCAGCGGTAGACTCTTCGAGCTTTTGAACACTGAAGCTTTCTTT
d_call: NA; v_call: TRBV20-1; j_call: TRBJ2-2; clone_size: NA; cdr3_aa: CSASPLGSNTGELFF; cdr3_nt: TGCAGTGCTAGTCCCCTCGGGTCGAACACCGGGGAGCTGTTTTTT
d_call: NA; v_call: TRBV20-1; j_call: TRBJ2-4; clone_size: once; cdr3_aa: CSASVLGRAKNIQYF; cdr3_nt: TGCAGTGCTAGTGTTCTGGGGAGGGCCAAAAACATTCAGTACTTC
d_call: NA; v_call: TRBV4-1; j_call: TRBJ1-1; clone_size: NA; cdr3_aa: CASSQVVGGEAFF; cdr3_nt: TGCGCCAGCAGCCAAGTAGTGGGGGGTGAAGCTTTCTTT
d_call: TRBD2; v_call: TRBV14; j_call: TRBJ2-1; clone_size: NA; cdr3_aa: CASSQAWREYNEQFF; cdr3_nt: TGTGCCAGCAGCCAAGCATGGCGGGAGTATAATGAGCAGTTCTTC
d_call: NA; v_call: TRBV3-1/TRBV3-2; j_call: TRBJ1-2; clone_size: NA; cdr3_aa: CASSQDIGFRSGYTF; cdr3_nt: TGTGCCAGCAGCCAAGATATCGGTTTTAGAAGTGGCTACACCTTC
d_call: TRBD1; v_call: TRBV18; j_call: TRBJ1-4; clone_size: NA; cdr3_aa: CASSPPGQGTNEKLFF; cdr3_nt: TGTGCCAGCTCACCGCCGGGACAGGGAACTAATGAAAAACTGTTTTTT
d_call: NA; v_call: TRBV7-9; j_call: TRBJ2-1; clone_size: NA; cdr3_aa: CASSSGLTVGQFF; cdr3_nt: TGTGCCAGCAGCTCGGGACTTACCGTCGGGCAGTTCTTC
d_call: TRBD2; v_call: TRBV5-1; j_call: TRBJ2-1; clone_size: NA; cdr3_aa: CASSQDFFYSGSRNEQFF; cdr3_nt: TGCGCCAGCAGCCAGGACTTTTTCTATAGCGGGAGCCGCAATGAGCAGTTCTTC
d_call: NA; v_call: TRBV9; j_call: TRBJ2-2; clone_size: NA; cdr3_aa: CASSSRTVDGELFF; cdr3_nt: TGTGCCAGCAGCTCGCGGACTGTTGACGGGGAGCTGTTTTTT
d_call: NA; v_call: TRBV28; j_call: TRBJ2-7; clone_size: NA; cdr3_aa: CASSSHSGAYEQYF; cdr3_nt: TGTGCCAGCAGTTCCCATAGCGGAGCCTACGAGCAGTACTTC
d_call: NA; v_call: TRBV27; j_call: TRBJ1-1; clone_size: NA; cdr3_aa: CASSHYQTGGEAFF; cdr3_nt: TGTGCCAGCAGCCATTATCAGACAGGAGGTGAAGCTTTCTTT
d_call: NA; v_call: TRBV2; j_call: TRBJ2-3; clone_size: NA; cdr3_aa: CASRPQGTDTQYF; cdr3_nt: TGTGCCAGCAGACCCCAGGGCACAGATACGCAGTATTTT
d_call: TRBD1; v_call: TRBV24-1; j_call: TRBJ2-2; clone_size: once; cdr3_aa: CATSDPGQGIDGELFF; cdr3_nt: TGTGCCACCAGTGATCCGGGACAGGGTATCGACGGGGAGCTGTTTTTT
d_call: NA; v_call: TRBV19; j_call: TRBJ2-5; clone_size: few; cdr3_aa: CASSRPGHSETQYF; cdr3_nt: TGTGCCAGTAGTCGACCGGGACATTCAGAGACCCAGTACTTC
d_call: NA; v_call: TRBV27; j_call: TRBJ1-6; clone_size: few; cdr3_aa: CASGIGRSPLHF; cdr3_nt: TGTGCCAGCGGTATCGGGAGGTCACCCCTCCACTTT
d_call: TRBD2; v_call: TRBV2; j_call: TRBJ2-7; clone_size: NA; cdr3_aa: CASSAVAGKGYEQYF; cdr3_nt: TGTGCCAGCTCAGCGGTAGCGGGAAAGGGTTACGAGCAGTACTTC
d_call: NA; v_call: TRBV5-4; j_call: TRBJ2-6; clone_size: NA; cdr3_aa: CASSFFTPGANVLTF; cdr3_nt: TGTGCCAGCAGCTTTTTCACACCTGGGGCCAACGTCCTGACTTTC
d_call: NA; v_call: TRBV19; j_call: TRBJ1-2; clone_size: NA; cdr3_aa: CASSIGQYGYTF; cdr3_nt: TGTGCCAGTAGTATTGGGCAGTATGGCTACACCTTC
d_call: NA; v_call: TRBV29-1; j_call: TRBJ2-3; clone_size: NA; cdr3_aa: CSVDDSTDTQYF; cdr3_nt: TGCAGCGTTGATGACAGTACAGATACGCAGTATTTT
d_call: NA; v_call: TRBV19; j_call: TRBJ2-2; clone_size: once; cdr3_aa: CASSIDWGPGELFF; cdr3_nt: TGTGCCAGTAGTATAGATTGGGGGCCCGGGGAGCTGTTTTTT
d_call: NA; v_call: TRBV27; j_call: TRBJ2-3; clone_size: NA; cdr3_aa: CASRRGGVTDTQYF; cdr3_nt: TGTGCCAGCAGAAGGGGGGGCGTCACAGATACGCAGTATTTT
d_call: TRBD2; v_call: TRBV6-2/TRBV6-3; j_call: TRBJ2-7; clone_size: NA; cdr3_aa: CASSYNLAGGYEQYF; cdr3_nt: TGTGCCAGCAGTTATAACCTAGCGGGGGGCTACGAGCAGTACTTC
d_call: TRBD1; v_call: TRBV6-5; j_call: TRBJ2-7; clone_size: NA; cdr3_aa: CASSYSPGGLTYEQYF; cdr3_nt: TGTGCCAGCAGTTACTCGCCAGGGGGTTTAACCTACGAGCAGTACTTC
d_call: NA; v_call: TRBV15; j_call: TRBJ1-2; clone_size: NA; cdr3_aa: CATSRTGQLYGYTF; cdr3_nt: TGTGCCACCAGCAGAACTGGACAGCTTTATGGCTACACCTTC
d_call: NA; v_call: TRBV6-1; j_call: TRBJ1-2; clone_size: NA; cdr3_aa: CASSVQGGGRPNYGYTF; cdr3_nt: TGTGCCAGCAGTGTTCAGGGAGGCGGGCGGCCTAACTATGGCTACACCTTC
d_call: NA; v_call: TRBV19; j_call: TRBJ2-3; clone_size: NA; cdr3_aa: CASSIDGEGTQYF; cdr3_nt: TGTGCCAGTAGTATAGACGGAGAAGGAACGCAGTATTTT
d_call: TRBD2; v_call: TRBV5-1; j_call: TRBJ2-3; clone_size: few; cdr3_aa: CASSLGAGGMDTQYF; cdr3_nt: TGCGCCAGCAGCTTGGGAGCGGGAGGGATGGATACGCAGTATTTT
d_call: NA; v_call: TRBV2; j_call: TRBJ2-3; clone_size: NA; cdr3_aa: CASTPIQGLADTQYF; cdr3_nt: TGTGCCAGCACCCCGATACAGGGTCTTGCAGATACGCAGTATTTT
d_call: NA; v_call: TRBV3-1/TRBV3-2; j_call: TRBJ1-2; clone_size: once; cdr3_aa: CASSRGQNYGYTF; cdr3_nt: TGTGCCAGCAGCCGCGGACAAAACTATGGCTACACCTTC